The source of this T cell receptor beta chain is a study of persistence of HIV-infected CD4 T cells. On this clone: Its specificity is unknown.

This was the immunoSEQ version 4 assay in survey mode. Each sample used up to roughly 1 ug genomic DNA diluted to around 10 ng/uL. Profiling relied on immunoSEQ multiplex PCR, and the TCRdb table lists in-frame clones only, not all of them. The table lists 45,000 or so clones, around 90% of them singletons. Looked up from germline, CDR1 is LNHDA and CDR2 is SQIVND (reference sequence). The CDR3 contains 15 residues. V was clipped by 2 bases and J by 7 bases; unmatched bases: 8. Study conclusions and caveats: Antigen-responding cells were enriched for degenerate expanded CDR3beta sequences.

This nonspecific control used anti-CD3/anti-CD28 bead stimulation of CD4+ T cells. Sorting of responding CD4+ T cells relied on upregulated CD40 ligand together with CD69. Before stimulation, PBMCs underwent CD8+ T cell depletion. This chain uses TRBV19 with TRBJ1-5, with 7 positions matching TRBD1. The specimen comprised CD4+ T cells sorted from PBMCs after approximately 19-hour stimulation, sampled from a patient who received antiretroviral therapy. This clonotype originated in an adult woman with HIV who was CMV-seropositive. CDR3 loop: CASSIKGSGGQPQHF. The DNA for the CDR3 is TGTGCCAGTAGTATAAAGGGATCAGGGGGGCAGCCCCAGCATTTT. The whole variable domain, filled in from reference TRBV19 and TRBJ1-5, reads DGGITQSPKYLFRKEGQNVTLSCEQNLNHDAMYWYRQDPGQGLRLIYYSQIVNDFQKGDIAEGYSVSREKKESFPLTVTSAQKNPTAFYLCASSIKGSGGQPQHFGDGTRLSIL.